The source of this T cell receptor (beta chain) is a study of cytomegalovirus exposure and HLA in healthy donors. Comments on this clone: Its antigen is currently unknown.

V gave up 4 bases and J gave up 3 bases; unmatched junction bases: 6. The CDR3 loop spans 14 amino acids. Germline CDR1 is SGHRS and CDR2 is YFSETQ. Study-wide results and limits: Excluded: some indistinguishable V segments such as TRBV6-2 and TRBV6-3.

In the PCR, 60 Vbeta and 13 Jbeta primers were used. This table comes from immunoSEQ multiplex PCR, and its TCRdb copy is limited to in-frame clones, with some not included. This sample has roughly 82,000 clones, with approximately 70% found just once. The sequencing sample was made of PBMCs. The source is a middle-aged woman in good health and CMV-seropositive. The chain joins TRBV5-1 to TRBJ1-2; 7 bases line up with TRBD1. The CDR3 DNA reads TGCGCCAGCAGCGGGACAGCGTCTGACTATGGCTACACCTTC. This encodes CASSGTASDYGYTF.